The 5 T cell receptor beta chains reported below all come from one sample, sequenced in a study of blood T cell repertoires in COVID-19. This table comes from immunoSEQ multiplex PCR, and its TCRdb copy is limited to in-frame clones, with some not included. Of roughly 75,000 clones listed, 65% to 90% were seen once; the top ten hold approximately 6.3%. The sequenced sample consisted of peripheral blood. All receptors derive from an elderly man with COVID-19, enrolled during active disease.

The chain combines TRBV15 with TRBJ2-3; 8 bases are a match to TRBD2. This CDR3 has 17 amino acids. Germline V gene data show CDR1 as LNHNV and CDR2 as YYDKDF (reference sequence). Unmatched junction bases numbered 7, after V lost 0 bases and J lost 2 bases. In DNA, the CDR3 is TGTGCCACCAGCAGAGAGTTGGCGGGGGGTACCACAGATACGCAGTATTTT. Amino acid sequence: CATSRELAGGTTDTQYF. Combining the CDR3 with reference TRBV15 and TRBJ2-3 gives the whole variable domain DAMVIQNPRYQVTQFGKPVTLSCSQTLNHNVMYWYQQKSSQAPKLLFHYYDKDFNNEADTPDNFQSRRPNTSFCFLDIRSPGLGDTAMYLCATSRELAGGTTDTQYFGPGTRLTVL.

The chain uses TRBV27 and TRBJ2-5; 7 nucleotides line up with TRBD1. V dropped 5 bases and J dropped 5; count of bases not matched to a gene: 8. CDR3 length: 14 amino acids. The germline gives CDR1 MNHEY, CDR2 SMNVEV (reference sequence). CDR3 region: CASSPRQGTETQYF. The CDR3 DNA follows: TGTGCCAGCAGTCCCCGACAGGGCACCGAGACCCAGTACTTC.

CDR3 sequence (DNA): TGTGCCATCGGAGCGGGCCTCGCTGAAGCTTTCTTT. The encoded protein is CAIGAGLAEAFF. V and J are TRBV10-3 and TRBJ1-1; D is ambiguous. Trimming pared 8 bases from V and 6 bases from J, leaving 13 bases between. There are 12 residues in the CDR3. Looked up from germline, CDR1 is ENHRY and CDR2 is SYGVKD.

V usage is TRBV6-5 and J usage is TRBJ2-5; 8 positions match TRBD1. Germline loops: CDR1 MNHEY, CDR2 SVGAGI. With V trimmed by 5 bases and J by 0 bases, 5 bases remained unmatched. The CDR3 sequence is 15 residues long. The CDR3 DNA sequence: TGTGCCAGCAGTAGGGACAGGAAAGACCAAGAGACCCAGTACTTC. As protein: CASSRDRKDQETQYF.

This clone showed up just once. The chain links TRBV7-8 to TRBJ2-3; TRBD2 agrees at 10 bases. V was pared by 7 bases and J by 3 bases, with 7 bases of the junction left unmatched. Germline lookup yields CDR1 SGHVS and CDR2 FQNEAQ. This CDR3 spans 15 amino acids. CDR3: CASTLGLARTDTQYF. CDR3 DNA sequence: TGTGCCAGCACCTTGGGACTAGCGCGGACAGATACGCAGTATTTT.